These 16 T cell receptor beta chains came from one sample sequenced in a study of blood T cell repertoires in COVID-19. Data came from immunoSEQ multiplex PCR; TCRdb stores just in-frame clones and leaves some out. Of roughly 220,000 clones in the sample, 82% are singletons; the top ten hold around 8%. The sample consisted of peripheral blood. All receptors come from a woman older than 75 with COVID-19, enrolled during active disease.

The chain uses TRBV27 and TRBJ1-1, with D hard to call. Trimming shortened V by 8 bases and J by 0 bases, and 10 bases separated the two germline ends. The CDR3 is made up of 13 amino acids. Germline-derived CDR1 and CDR2 are MNHEY and SMNVEV (reference sequence). This CDR3 reads CASGWSMNTEAFF. The DNA of the CDR3 is TGTGCCAGCGGATGGAGTATGAACACTGAAGCTTTCTTT.

The V call is TRBV5-1, the J call TRBJ1-3; D unclear. CDR1 and CDR2 (germline): SGHRS, YFSETQ. Deletions cut 0 bases from V and 4 bases from J, with 8 bases between. This CDR3 region has 14 residues. The CDR3 sequence: CASSLGWAGNTIYF. CDR3 sequence (DNA): TGCGCCAGCAGCTTGGGGTGGGCAGGAAACACCATATATTTT. Filled out from reference TRBV5-1 and TRBJ1-3, the complete variable domain reads KAGVTQTPRYLIKTRGQQVTLSCSPISGHRSVSWYQQTPGQGLQFLFEYFSETQRNKGNFPGRFSGRQFSNSRSEMNVSTLELGDSALYLCASSLGWAGNTIYFGEGSWLTVV.

J is TRBJ2-5 and V is TRBV6-4; TRBD2 might be the D (6 bases). The V and J ends lost 5 bases and 5 bases respectively, with 12 bases between them. CDR3 length: 13 residues. Germline CDR1 MRHNA, CDR2 SNTAGT. CDR3 loop: CASSRDLGETQYF. The CDR3 DNA sequence: TGTGCCAGCAGTCGGGACTTAGGGGAGACCCAGTACTTC.

The genes are TRBV14 and TRBJ2-1, with 9 bases lining up with TRBD2. CDR3 length equals 13 residues. V dropped 8 bases and J dropped 9; count of bases not matched to a gene: 8. Germline assignment: CDR1 SGHDN and CDR2 FVKESK. CDR3 in DNA: TGTGCCAGCCGGTTAGCGGGGGCCGGTGAGCAGTTCTTC. Its translation: CASRLAGAGEQFF.

The rearrangement uses TRBV28 and TRBJ2-1; 11 nucleotides match TRBD2. The CDR3 covers 18 residues. V trimming: 6 bases; J trimming: 7 bases; junction bases outside the gene matches: 17. CDR1 and CDR2 (germline): MDHEN, SYDVKM. CDR3 loop: CASSSLGTSGTYGNEQFF. In DNA form, the CDR3 reads TGTGCCAGCAGCTCACTTGGGACTAGCGGTACCTATGGGAATGAGCAGTTCTTC.

The chain combines TRBV19 with TRBJ2-5; 9 bases agree with TRBD1. CDR1 is LNHDA and CDR2 is SQIVND in the germline V gene (reference sequence). V lost 5 bases to trimming and J lost 4 bases; unmatched junction nucleotides: 8. The CDR3 has 15 amino acids. DNA of the CDR3: TGTGCCAGTAGTCCTGGACAGGGGTGGGGAGAGACCCAGTACTTC. It translates to CASSPGQGWGETQYF.

This clone occurred a few times. This chain joins TRBV27 and TRBJ1-5; 7 bases agree with TRBD1. Germline CDR1 and CDR2: MNHEY and SMNVEV (reference sequence). Germline trimming cut 2 bases from V and 5 bases from J; bases unmatched to any gene: 3. CDR3 length: 14 residues. The CDR3 bases are TGTGCCAGCAGTTTAAGGCAGGGGGATCAGCCCCAGCATTTT. Translating gives CASSLRQGDQPQHF.

This chain links TRBV19 with TRBJ2-7, with 11 bases matching TRBD1. Losses at the gene ends were 6 bases for V and 6 bases for J; bases not matched to a gene: 10. The CDR3 extends over 15 amino acids. Germline V gene lookup returns CDR1 LNHDA and CDR2 SQIVND (reference sequence). The chain's CDR3 is CASSPGTGGFGEQYF. DNA for the CDR3: TGTGCCAGTAGCCCCGGGACAGGGGGTTTTGGCGAGCAGTACTTC.

The J gene is TRBJ1-2, the V gene TRBV28; tentatively, D is TRBD1 (5 bases). There are 13 residues in the CDR3. The ends were cut back, 4 bases at V and 11 bases at J, with 17 bases in the middle. CDR1 is MDHEN and CDR2 is SYDVKM in the germline V gene. The CDR3 DNA follows: TGTGCCAGCAGTTCGCTACCCCAGGGAAGGTACACCTTC. Residues: CASSSLPQGRYTF.

The sample holds a few counts of this clone. The V gene is TRBV6-4, the J gene TRBJ2-2; 8 bases are a match to TRBD2. The CDR3 is 14 amino acids. The ends lost 6 bases at V and 2 bases at J; junction bases unmatched: 2. Germline V gives CDR1 MRHNA, CDR2 SNTAGT. CDR3 loop: CASRLAENTGELFF. CDR3 bases: TGTGCCAGCAGACTAGCGGAAAACACCGGGGAGCTGTTTTTT.

Concerning this clone: Germline is not matched at one junction end, which may reflect a read error. This specimen includes other DNA sequences encoding the same CDR3. The chain employs TRBV18 and TRBJ2-2; D perhaps matches TRBD1 (6 bases). The CDR3 sequence is 15 residues long. The germline CDR1 and CDR2 sequences are KGHSH and LQKENI. CDR3 sequence (DNA): TGCGCCAGCTCACCGGACAGAACGAACACCGGGGAGCTGTTTTTT. Translating it yields CASSPDRTNTGELFF. The entire variable domain, with the rest obtained from reference TRBV18 and TRBJ2-2, is as follows: NAGVMQNPRHLVRRRGQEARLRCSPMKGHSHVYWYRQLPEEGLKFMVYLQKENIIDESGMPKERFSAEFPKEGPSILRIQQVVRGDSAAYFCASSPDRTNTGELFFGEGSRLTVL.

The chain couples TRBV9 to TRBJ1-6; D is uncertain. The CDR3 has 12 residues. CDR1 and CDR2 (germline): SGDLS, YYNGEE. With 0 bases removed from V and 8 bases from J, the gap between germline ends came to 3 bases. The CDR3 spells CASSVADSPLHF. The CDR3 DNA follows: TGTGCCAGCAGCGTAGCGGATTCACCCCTCCACTTT.

In the case of this clone: This likely came from a read error, as a far larger clone is one base away. CDR3 region: CATSRVGGETQYF. The CDR3 region has the DNA TGTGCCACCAGCAGGGTGGGGGGGGAGACCCAGTACTTC. This sequence joins TRBV15 and TRBJ2-5; 7 nucleotides align to TRBD2. The CDR3 extends over 13 amino acids. The ends lost 3 bases at V and 5 bases at J; junction bases unmatched: 3. Germline CDR1 and CDR2: LNHNV and YYDKDF (reference sequence).

This chain connects TRBV18 to TRBJ1-2, with D unresolved. Trimming took off 3 bases at V and 1 base at J, with 9 bases between the two ends. This CDR3 spans 14 amino acids. Germline V gene sequence: CDR1 KGHSH, CDR2 LQKENI. In DNA, the CDR3 is TGTGCCAGCTCACCTCTCGGGGATAACTATGGCTACACCTTC. This encodes CASSPLGDNYGYTF.

The rearrangement uses TRBV12-3 or TRBV12-4 and TRBJ2-4; D is undetermined. The CDR3 runs 13 residues. V shed 1 base and J shed 4 bases, with 5 bases lying between them. Here the CDR3 reads CASSLGQKNIQYF. CDR3 bases: TGTGCCAGCAGTTTAGGCCAGAAAAACATTCAGTACTTC.

This clone appeared once. The chain is built from TRBV29-1 and TRBJ2-5; tentative D call: TRBD2 (5 bases). This CDR3 has 14 residues. Germline CDR1 is SQVTM and CDR2 is ANQGSEA. Trimming took off 6 bases at V and 0 bases at J, with 14 bases between the two ends. Written as DNA, the CDR3 is TGCAGCGTGCGAGGAGGCGGTAACCAAGAGACCCAGTACTTC. Translated, it gives CSVRGGGNQETQYF.